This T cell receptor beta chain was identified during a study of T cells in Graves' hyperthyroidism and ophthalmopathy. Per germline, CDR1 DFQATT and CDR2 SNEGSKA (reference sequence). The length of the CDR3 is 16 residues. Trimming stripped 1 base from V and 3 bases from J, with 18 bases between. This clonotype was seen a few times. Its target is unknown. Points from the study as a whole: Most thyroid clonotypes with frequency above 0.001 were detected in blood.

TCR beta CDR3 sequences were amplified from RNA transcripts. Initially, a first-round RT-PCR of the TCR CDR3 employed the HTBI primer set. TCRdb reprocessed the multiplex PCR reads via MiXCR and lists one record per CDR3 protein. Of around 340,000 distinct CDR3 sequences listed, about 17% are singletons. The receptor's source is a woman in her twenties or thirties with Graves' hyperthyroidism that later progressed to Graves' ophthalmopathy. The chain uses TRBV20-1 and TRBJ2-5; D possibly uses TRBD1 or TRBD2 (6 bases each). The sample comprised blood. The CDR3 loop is CSARGYAGQFEETQYF. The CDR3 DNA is TGCAGTGCTAGAGGGTATGCGGGACAATTTGAAGAGACCCAGTACTTC.